Below, one TCR beta chain is given with its context. What it recognizes is unknown. This sample is part of a study of cytomegalovirus exposure and HLA in healthy donors. Study-level background: As an earlier analysis found, about 190 million T cells yielded some 120 million unique TCR beta sequences. The study's findings and limits: In an earlier analysis, productive rearrangement rates for most beta V segments clustered near 87% or 30%.

Per germline, CDR1 MNHEY and CDR2 SVGAGI. V lost 7 bases, J lost 9 bases, and 10 bases lay in between. The CDR3 is 10 residues long. The primer mix had 60 Vbeta and 13 Jbeta primers. TCRdb's table, derived via immunoSEQ multiplex PCR, lists solely in-frame clones and lacks some. The sample includes under 200,000 clones, 68% of them seen just once. The TCR sequence derives from a man between 45 and 60 years old in good health and CMV-seronegative. Sequencing was carried out using PBMCs. The chain combines TRBV6-5 with TRBJ2-7; D is uncertain. The CDR3 DNA follows: TGTGCCAGCAACCTAGTCCCGCAGTACTTC. Translation gives CASNLVPQYF.